The next 20 T cell receptor beta chains were all read from a single sample in a study of beta chain features in type 1 diabetes. Expressed TCRB transcripts were sequenced because the entire RNA isolate underwent reverse transcription. This table comes from immunoSEQ multiplex PCR, and its TCRdb copy is limited to in-frame clones, with some not included. The table lists under 450,000 clones, about 15% of them singletons. Sequenced input: naive CD4+ T cells from blood. These receptors were taken from a man in his thirties or forties in good health.

This clone was picked up one time. The J gene is TRBJ1-1, the V gene TRBV9, with D hard to call. Germline CDR1 and CDR2: SGDLS and YYNGEE. The CDR3 has 14 amino acids. V lost 0 bases and J lost 2, with 8 bases in between. CDR3 protein: CASSVEKGNTEAFF. The CDR3 DNA is TGTGCCAGCAGCGTAGAAAAGGGTAACACTGAAGCTTTCTTT. Variable domain in full (rest from reference TRBV9 and TRBJ1-1): DSGVTQTPKHLITATGQRVTLRCSPRSGDLSVYWYQQSLDQGLQFLIQYYNGEERAKGNILERFSAQQFPDLHSELNLSSLELGDSALYFCASSVEKGNTEAFFGQGTRLTVV.

This rearrangement joins TRBV29-1 to TRBJ2-1, with D hard to call. This CDR3 has 14 residues. Germline lookup yields CDR1 SQVTM and CDR2 ANQGSEA. V gave up 0 bases and J gave up 7 bases, with 13 bases separating them. The CDR3 nucleotides are TGCAGCGTTGAAGATCGGGCAGCCTTTAATGAGCAGTTCTTC. Its protein is CSVEDRAAFNEQFF.

The table lists this clone with a few counts. This chain connects TRBV4-2 to TRBJ2-3; a weak D match, TRBD2 (5 bases). Trimming cost V 0 bases and J 6 bases, with 19 bases left between them. The CDR3 totals 17 residues. From germline, CDR1 is LGHNA and CDR2 YNFKEQ. CDR3 DNA: TGTGCCAGCAGCCAAGATCTGAGCACCGCTTCGGGGGATACGCAGTATTTT. Protein product: CASSQDLSTASGDTQYF.

This rearrangement joins TRBV12-5 to TRBJ2-1, with 8 bases that match TRBD1. Looked up from germline, CDR1 is LGHNT and CDR2 is FRNRAP. V shed 0 bases and J 8 bases; nucleotides not matched to a gene: 9. The length of the CDR3 is 16 residues. The CDR3 nucleotides read TGTGCTAGTGGTTTGGTATCAGCGACAGGGGCCCATGAGCAGTTCTTC. It is translated as CASGLVSATGAHEQFF.

The chain links TRBV7-2 to TRBJ2-7; the D gene is possibly TRBD1 (5 bases). Trimming removed 5 bases from V and 0 bases from J, with 11 bases in between. The CDR3 is 14 residues long. The germline V gene encodes CDR1 SGHTA and CDR2 FQGNSA. As DNA, the CDR3 is TGTGCCAGCAGCGAGGACATCCGCTCCTACGAGCAGTACTTC. Protein sequence: CASSEDIRSYEQYF. Supplemented by reference TRBV7-2 and TRBJ2-7, the full variable domain reads GAGVSQSPSNKVTEKGKDVELRCDPISGHTALYWYRQSLGQGLEFLIYFQGNSAPDKSGLPSDRFSAERTGGSVSTLTIQRTQQEDSAVYLCASSEDIRSYEQYFGPGTRLTVT.

The chain is built from TRBV10-3 and TRBJ2-5; D possibly corresponds to TRBD2 (6 bases). The germline CDR1 and CDR2 sequences are ENHRY and SYGVKD. CDR3 length: 14 residues. Trimming removed 2 bases at V and 5 bases at J, with 12 bases between. This CDR3 reads CAISERWGEETQYF. The CDR3, as DNA: TGTGCCATCAGTGAGAGGTGGGGGGAGGAGACCCAGTACTTC.

The chain is built from TRBV9 and TRBJ2-5; the D call may be TRBD1 or TRBD2 (5 bases each). V was clipped by 2 bases and J by 0 bases, with 8 bases between them. Per germline, CDR1 SGDLS and CDR2 YYNGEE. This CDR3 region has 14 residues. The CDR3 is CASSVGTYQETQYF. The CDR3 DNA reads as TGTGCCAGCAGCGTGGGGACGTACCAAGAGACCCAGTACTTC. The entire variable domain, with the rest obtained from reference TRBV9 and TRBJ2-5, is as follows: DSGVTQTPKHLITATGQRVTLRCSPRSGDLSVYWYQQSLDQGLQFLIQYYNGEERAKGNILERFSAQQFPDLHSELNLSSLELGDSALYFCASSVGTYQETQYFGPGTRLLVL.

This rearrangement joins TRBV6-6 to TRBJ1-2; 7 nucleotides match TRBD1. The V and J ends lost 8 bases and 0 bases, in that order; junction bases with no gene match: 12. The CDR3 extends over 16 amino acids. Germline-derived CDR1 and CDR2 are MNHNY and SVGAGI (reference sequence). In DNA form, the CDR3 reads TGTGCCAGCCGAACGCCGGGACAGAATACTAACTATGGCTACACCTTC. Amino acids: CASRTPGQNTNYGYTF.

The chain combines TRBV6-5 with TRBJ2-1; D remains ambiguous. Germline values: CDR1 MNHEY, CDR2 SVGAGI. Trimming removed 6 bases from V and 2 bases from J, with 14 bases in between. The CDR3 has 15 amino acids. CDR3 loop: CASSNLRRTYNEQFF. DNA for the CDR3: TGTGCCAGCAGCAACCTGAGACGGACCTACAATGAGCAGTTCTTC.

V is TRBV19 and J is TRBJ1-6; 8 bases fit TRBD1. The ends lost 9 bases at V and 7 bases at J; junction bases unmatched: 11. The germline V gene encodes CDR1 LNHDA and CDR2 SQIVND (reference sequence). This CDR3 has 15 amino acids. The CDR3 sequence is CASGSTDRGNSPLHF. The CDR3 bases are TGTGCCAGCGGATCAACCGACAGGGGAAATTCACCCCTCCACTTT. Full variable domain (outside the CDR3, taken from reference TRBV19 and TRBJ1-6): DGGITQSPKYLFRKEGQNVTLSCEQNLNHDAMYWYRQDPGQGLRLIYYSQIVNDFQKGDIAEGYSVSREKKESFPLTVTSAQKNPTAFYLCASGSTDRGNSPLHFGNGTRLTVT.

This clone has a handful of counts. The chain joins TRBV5-4 to TRBJ2-5; 8 nucleotides agree with TRBD2. The CDR3 is 17 residues long. CDR1 and CDR2 (germline): SGHNT, YYREEE (reference sequence). After removal of 3 bases from V and 1 base from J, the junction contained 11 bases not matched to a gene. The CDR3 DNA follows: TGTGCCAGCAGCTCCTTAGCGGGGCGTGGGCCCCAAGAGACCCAGTACTTC. This sequence encodes CASSSLAGRGPQETQYF.

This clone was counted a few times. The chain couples TRBV7-9 to TRBJ2-1; tentative D call: TRBD1 (5 bases). There are 14 residues in the CDR3. V was cut by 2 bases and J by 7 bases, with 12 bases left in between. Germline CDR1 reads SEHNR; CDR2 reads FQNEAQ (reference sequence). This chain's CDR3 is CASSLSVTENEQFF. DNA of the CDR3: TGTGCCAGCAGCTTATCCGTGACAGAAAATGAGCAGTTCTTC.

The genes are TRBV2 and TRBJ1-1, with unresolved D. The CDR3 runs 11 residues. The germline gives CDR1 SNHLY, CDR2 FYNNEI. V gave up 6 bases and J gave up 10 bases, with 12 bases separating them. CDR3 sequence (DNA): TGTGCCAGCAGCCCGGACTCCCCAGCTTTCTTT. Amino acids: CASSPDSPAFF.

The genes are TRBV29-1 and TRBJ1-2, with a weak D call TRBD1 (5 bases). The V and J ends lost 0 bases and 5 bases respectively, with 10 bases between them. Germline V CDR1 and CDR2: SQVTM, ANQGSEA. CDR3 length: 13 residues. CDR3 nucleotides: TGCAGCGTTGAAGATCGGGGGTCGTATGGCTACACCTTC. This translates into CSVEDRGSYGYTF.

This clone was seen a handful of times. J is TRBJ1-4 and V is TRBV25-1, with D possibly TRBD1 on 5 matching bases. CDR3 size: 15 residues. Trimming shortened V by 4 bases and J by 7 bases, and 16 bases separated the two germline ends. CDR1 and CDR2 (germline): MGHDK, SYGVNS. The CDR3 sequence is CASSGGATSFEKLFF. The CDR3 DNA sequence: TGTGCCAGCAGTGGTGGGGCAACCTCGTTTGAAAAACTGTTTTTT.

The J gene is TRBJ2-7, the V gene TRBV5-1; no clear D. Germline V gene lookup returns CDR1 SGHRS and CDR2 YFSETQ. Trimming pared 0 bases from V and 3 bases from J, leaving 7 bases between. This CDR3 spans 13 amino acids. CDR3 nucleotides: TGCGCCAGCAGCTTGGGATCGGGCTACGAGCAGTACTTC. Translating it yields CASSLGSGYEQYF.

The V call is TRBV7-9, the J call TRBJ2-5, with TRBD2 as a possible D gene (6 bases). The CDR3 loop spans 14 amino acids. The V gene lost 3 bases and the J gene lost 3 bases, with 11 bases spanning the gap. CDR1 and CDR2 (germline): SEHNR, FQNEAQ (reference sequence). Written as DNA, the CDR3 is TGTGCCAGCAGCTTCATGCGGGATGAAGAGACCCAGTACTTC. This translates into CASSFMRDEETQYF.

J is TRBJ2-7 and V is TRBV5-6, with a possible D match to TRBD1 (5 bases). With 2 bases removed from V and 2 bases from J, the gap between germline ends came to 8 bases. The CDR3 has 13 residues. Germline values: CDR1 SGHDT, CDR2 YYEEEE. The CDR3 DNA reads as TGTGCCAGCAGCTTAGCAGGGCCCTACGAGCAGTACTTC. This gives the protein CASSLAGPYEQYF. The full variable domain, in which reference TRBV5-6 and TRBJ2-7 provide the parts outside the CDR3, is DAGVTQSPTHLIKTRGQQVTLRCSPKSGHDTVSWYQQALGQGPQFIFQYYEEEERQRGNFPDRFSGHQFPNYSSELNVNALLLGDSALYLCASSLAGPYEQYFGPGTRLTVT.

This sequence joins TRBV18 and TRBJ2-7; no clear D gene. The CDR3 is 11 residues long. Trimming took 6 bases from V and 7 from J, leaving 10 bases between them. Looked up from germline, CDR1 is KGHSH and CDR2 is LQKENI. The CDR3 nucleotides are TGTGCCAGCTCCCAAGGAGAAGAGCAGTACTTC. Translating gives CASSQGEEQYF.

As for this clone: A read error may be the cause here, since a much bigger clone is one base away. The rearrangement joins TRBV7-6 to TRBJ2-3; D remains unclear. The CDR3 extends over 11 amino acids. Between the trimmed V and J ends, which lost 2 bases and 4 bases, there was a span of 1 base. The V gene's germline CDR1 is SGHVS and CDR2 FNYEAQ. The CDR3 spells CASSLSDTQYF. The CDR3 coding sequence is TGTGCCAGCAGCTTATCAGATACGCAGTATTTT.